The 9 T cell receptor beta chains presented below share a single source sample, sequenced in a study of T cell changes during pregnancy in multiple sclerosis. TCRdb's table, derived via immunoSEQ multiplex PCR, lists solely in-frame clones and lacks some. The profile shows some 120,000 clones, under 95% of them singletons. The specimen comprised peripheral blood, sampled before pregnancy. These receptors were taken from a female donor with multiple sclerosis, enrolled in a pregnancy study.

CDR3 bases: TGTGCCAGCAGCTCGAGACACGCCATCACCGGGGAGCTGTTTTTT. It specifies CASSSRHAITGELFF. This sequence joins TRBV7-3 and TRBJ2-2, with D uncertain. The germline V gene has CDR1 SGHTA and CDR2 FQGTGA. Deletions cut 4 bases from V and 4 bases from J, with 13 bases between. The CDR3 length is 15 residues.

J is TRBJ2-7 and V is TRBV5-1; 10 bases fit TRBD1. Germline V gene lookup returns CDR1 SGHRS and CDR2 YFSETQ. V lost 4 bases to trimming and J lost 7 bases; unmatched junction nucleotides: 8. This CDR3 has 14 amino acids. This CDR3 reads CASSTGQGVREQYF. Written as DNA, the CDR3 is TGCGCCAGCAGCACAGGACAGGGGGTAAGGGAGCAGTACTTC. Full variable domain (outside the CDR3, taken from reference TRBV5-1 and TRBJ2-7): KAGVTQTPRYLIKTRGQQVTLSCSPISGHRSVSWYQQTPGQGLQFLFEYFSETQRNKGNFPGRFSGRQFSNSRSEMNVSTLELGDSALYLCASSTGQGVREQYFGPGTRLTVT.

The chain employs TRBV18 and TRBJ2-7; D gene ambiguous. Trimming took 3 bases from V and 0 from J, leaving 12 bases between them. This CDR3 is built from 15 residues. Germline V gene data show CDR1 as KGHSH and CDR2 as LQKENI. The CDR3 DNA is TGTGCCAGCTCACCTGAGCAGGCCTCCTCCTACGAGCAGTACTTC. Its translation: CASSPEQASSYEQYF.

The chain links TRBV19 to TRBJ2-1, with a possible D match to TRBD2 (6 bases). This CDR3 is built from 14 residues. The V end was cut by 8 bases, the J end by 6 bases, with 17 bases between. Germline V gives CDR1 LNHDA, CDR2 SQIVND (reference sequence). For the CDR3, the DNA is TGTGCCAGTTCGATCGGGCGGGGAGGCAATGAGCAGTTCTTC. The encoded protein is CASSIGRGGNEQFF.

The chain's CDR3 is CASSPWTGATFSGANVLTF. The CDR3 DNA reads as TGTGCCAGCAGCCCCTGGACAGGTGCAACCTTTTCTGGGGCCAACGTCCTGACTTTC. This sequence joins TRBV7-2 and TRBJ2-6, with TRBD1 matching over 7 bases. V lost 5 bases and J lost 1; bases outside the gene matches: 14. The CDR3 is made up of 19 amino acids. The germline V gene encodes CDR1 SGHTA and CDR2 FQGNSA. Complete variable domain (other parts from reference TRBV7-2 and TRBJ2-6): GAGVSQSPSNKVTEKGKDVELRCDPISGHTALYWYRQSLGQGLEFLIYFQGNSAPDKSGLPSDRFSAERTGGSVSTLTIQRTQQEDSAVYLCASSPWTGATFSGANVLTFGAGSRLTVL.

Here the CDR3 DNA reads TGTGCCAGCAGCGTAAGGGGGGGCTGGAATGAAAAACTGTTTTTT. Amino acids: CASSVRGGWNEKLFF. The chain links TRBV9 to TRBJ1-4; D might be TRBD1 (6 bases). V was cut by 1 base and J by 5 bases, with 12 bases left in between. The CDR3 is made up of 15 amino acids. The germline gives CDR1 SGDLS, CDR2 YYNGEE.

The chain joins TRBV28 to TRBJ2-7; the D gene is possibly TRBD1 (5 bases). Per germline, CDR1 MDHEN and CDR2 SYDVKM. V was trimmed by 9 bases and J by 2 bases, leaving 20 bases between them. The CDR3 loop spans 15 amino acids. CDR3 sequence reads: CARGSDNQKTYEQYF. The CDR3 nucleotides are TGTGCCAGGGGGTCGGACAATCAGAAAACCTACGAGCAGTACTTC.

This clone was seen a few times. This chain connects TRBV15 to TRBJ1-2; tentative D call: TRBD1 (5 bases). Looked up from germline, CDR1 is LNHNV and CDR2 is YYDKDF (reference sequence). The length of the CDR3 is 15 residues. V lost 1 base and J lost 3, with 12 bases in between. The CDR3 spells CATSRAGRDYYGYTF. CDR3 in DNA: TGTGCCACCAGCAGAGCGGGCAGGGACTACTATGGCTACACCTTC.

The rearrangement uses TRBV7-3 and TRBJ2-3, with D possibly being TRBD2 (6 bases). V was shortened by 5 bases and J by 2 bases, with 14 bases between the two germline ends. The germline V gene encodes CDR1 SGHTA and CDR2 FQGTGA. CDR3 size: 15 residues. This CDR3 is CASSLGGFDTDTQYF. CDR3 bases: TGTGCCAGCAGCCTTGGGGGGTTCGACACAGATACGCAGTATTTT.